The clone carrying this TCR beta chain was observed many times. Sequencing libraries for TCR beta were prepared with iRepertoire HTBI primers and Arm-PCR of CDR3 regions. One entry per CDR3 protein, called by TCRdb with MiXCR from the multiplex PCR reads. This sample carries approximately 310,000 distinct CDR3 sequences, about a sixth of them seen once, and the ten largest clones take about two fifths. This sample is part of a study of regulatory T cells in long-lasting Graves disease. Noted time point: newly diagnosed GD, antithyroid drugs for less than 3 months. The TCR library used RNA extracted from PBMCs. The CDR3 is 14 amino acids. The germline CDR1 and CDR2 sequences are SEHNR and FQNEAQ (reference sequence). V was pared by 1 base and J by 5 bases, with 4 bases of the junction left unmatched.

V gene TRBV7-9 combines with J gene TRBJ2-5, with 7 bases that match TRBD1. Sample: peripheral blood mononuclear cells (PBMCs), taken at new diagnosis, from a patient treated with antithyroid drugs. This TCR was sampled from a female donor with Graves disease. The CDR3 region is CASSLVETGETQYF. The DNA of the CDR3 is TGTGCCAGCAGCTTAGTTGAGACAGGGGAGACCCAGTACTTC.